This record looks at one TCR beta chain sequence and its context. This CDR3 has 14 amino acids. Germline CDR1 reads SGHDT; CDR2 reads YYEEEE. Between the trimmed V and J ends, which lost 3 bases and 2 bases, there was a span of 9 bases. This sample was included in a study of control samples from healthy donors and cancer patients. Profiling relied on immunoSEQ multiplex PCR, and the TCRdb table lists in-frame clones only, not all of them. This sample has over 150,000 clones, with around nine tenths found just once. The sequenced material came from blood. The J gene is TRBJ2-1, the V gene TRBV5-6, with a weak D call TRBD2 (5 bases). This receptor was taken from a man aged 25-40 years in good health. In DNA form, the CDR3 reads TGTGCCAGCAGCTCCGGGGAAACCTACAATGAGCAGTTCTTC. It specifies CASSSGETYNEQFF.